The present TCR beta chain was sequenced within a study of blood T cell repertoires in COVID-19. For the study at large: COVID-19 samples, acute and convalescent, were from the United States, Italy and Spain.

This clone was seen a handful of times. Trimming shortened V by 3 bases and J by 6 bases, and 17 bases separated the two germline ends. The CDR3 runs to 15 residues. Germline values: CDR1 LGHDT, CDR2 YNNKEL (reference sequence). Original handling: Scientists estimated how many nucleated cells there were by amplifying reference gene primers. The table came from immunoSEQ multiplex PCR; TCRdb's copy has only in-frame clones and leaves some out. That table is the source of V, J and clone size, and D and trimming were worked out from the DNA. The top ten hold around 1.2% of the sample, which has about 380,000 clones, 85% to 90% seen once. This study enrolled people aged roughly 18 to 100 from roughly 22 US geographic areas.

The V gene is TRBV3-1 (or the pseudogene TRBV3-2), the J gene TRBJ1-1; the D is unclear. This sequence originates from a woman younger than 30 who had recovered from COVID-19. The material sequenced was PBMCs or T cells enriched from blood (not recorded which). The CDR3 DNA follows: TGTGCCAGCAGCCAGGCGAACGGGGAGGCCTCTGAAGCTTTCTTT. Its protein product is CASSQANGEASEAFF.